These 17 T cell receptor beta chains originate from one sample sequenced in a study of T cell clonality in common variable immunodeficiency. Only in-frame clones appear in the TCRdb table, and some are missing; sequencing was by immunoSEQ multiplex PCR. The data show about 39,000 clones, with none appearing a single time. The specimen was peripheral blood mononuclear cells. The receptors shown here come from a person aged 18-69 years in good health.

This clone appeared a few times. The observed sequence ends 3 residues before the CDR3 terminus, with the missing tail filled in from the germline J gene. The chain recombines TRBV29-1 with TRBJ2-3; D is possibly TRBD1 (7 bases). This CDR3 comprises 13 residues. Germline V CDR1 and CDR2: SQVTM, ANQGSEA. The DNA read from the CDR3 is TGCAGCGTTAACCAGGGGGGCCTGGAGACG. Residues: CSVNQGGLET. In full, the CDR3 is CSVNQGGLETQYF.

Concerning this clone: The CDR3 end lies 3 residues beyond the end of the read and is filled in from the germline J gene. The V gene is TRBV5-1, the J gene TRBJ2-2; 8 bases map to TRBD1. The germline gives CDR1 SGHRS, CDR2 YFSETQ. This CDR3 is 14 amino acids long. This CDR3 reads CASSRTGRNSPLFF. The covered CDR3 bases are TGCGCCAGCAGCCGGACAGGGAGGAATTCACCG.

This clone was counted at least ten times. The sequence runs out 3 residues before the end of the CDR3; the remainder is reconstructed from the germline J gene. The genes are TRBV7-8 and TRBJ2-7; 7 nucleotides agree with TRBD1. Germline V lookup: CDR1 SGHVS, CDR2 FQNEAQ. The J segment lost 2 bases and the V segment lost 5 bases, leaving 6 bases of the junction unmatched. CDR3 length equals 14 residues. The DNA read from the CDR3 is TGTGCCAGCAGCCCCCGGGACAGTGCCTACGAG. It translates to CASSPRDSAYE. In full, the CDR3 is CASSPRDSAYEQYF.

This clone was found many times. The CDR3 is CASSLGQSEQYF. The sequenced CDR3 bases are TGTGCCAGCAGCCTAGGACAGAGCGAG. This chain connects TRBV7-2 to TRBJ2-7, with a tentative D call TRBD1 (6 bases). Read sequence stops 3 residues before the CDR3 end, and the germline J gene provides the missing end. From germline, CDR1 is SGHTA and CDR2 FQGNSA. This CDR3 spans 12 amino acids. Trimming removed 5 bases from V and 6 bases from J, with 11 bases in between.

Only a few counts were recorded for this clone. Coverage ceases 3 residues before the CDR3 finishes, and the germline J gene fills in the end. The J gene is TRBJ2-3, the V gene TRBV2; 7 nucleotides match TRBD2. CDR3 length: 16 amino acids. Looked up from germline, CDR1 is SNHLY and CDR2 is FYNNEI. The sequenced part of the CDR3 DNA is TGTGCCAGCAGTGGGGGAAGGGCGACTAGCAATCAGCCG. Protein product: CASSGGRATSNQP. The complete CDR3 reads CASSGGRATSNQPQYF.

This clone was observed at least ten times. The CDR3 is cut off 3 residues early in the read; its end comes from the germline J gene. The chain couples TRBV7-2 to TRBJ2-5; 7 bases match TRBD2. The germline CDR1 and CDR2 sequences are SGHTA and FQGNSA. V lost 8 bases and J lost 1; bases outside the gene matches: 7. This CDR3 contains 14 residues. CDR3 DNA (partial): TGTGCCAGCTCCATGGGCGGGAGCCAAGAGACC. As protein: CASSMGGSQET. The full CDR3 is CASSMGGSQETQYF.

A word on this clone: Coverage ceases 3 residues before the CDR3 finishes, and the germline J gene fills in the end. V is TRBV11-1 and J is TRBJ2-1, with D unclear. This CDR3 comprises 12 residues. Trimming took off 4 bases at V and 6 bases at J, with 7 bases between the two ends. Germline V CDR1 and CDR2: SGHAT, FQDESV (reference sequence). Partial CDR3 DNA: TGTGCCAGCAGCTACCCCGGCAATGAG. Translating it yields CASSYPGNE. The full CDR3 protein reads CASSYPGNEQFF.

This clone has at least ten counts. Read data end 3 residues before the CDR3 end; the end is taken from the germline J gene. V usage is TRBV3-1 (or the pseudogene TRBV3-2) and J usage is TRBJ2-5, with 9 bases fitting TRBD2. Per germline, CDR1 LGHDT and CDR2 YNNKEL (reference sequence). This CDR3 comprises 17 residues. V shed 4 bases, J shed 3 bases, and the junction held 12 bases outside the gene matches. CDR3 region: CASSREGVSGREETQYF. CDR3 DNA, as far as it was read: TGTGCCAGCAGCCGGGAGGGGGTTAGCGGGAGAGAAGAGACC.

The sample holds many counts of this clone. The observed sequence ends 3 residues before the CDR3 terminus, with the missing tail filled in from the germline J gene. The chain couples TRBV19 to TRBJ1-2, with 9 nucleotides matching TRBD1. CDR1 and CDR2 (germline): LNHDA, SQIVND (reference sequence). V trimming: 7 bases; J trimming: 4 bases; junction bases outside the gene matches: 10. This CDR3 has 15 amino acids. The CDR3 DNA, read in part, is TGTGCCAGTAACAGGGGGCAGTCGTTCGCCTATGGC. Translated: CASNRGQSFAYG. The full CDR3 reads CASNRGQSFAYGYTF.

This clone was seen repeatedly, ten times or more. The read terminates 3 residues ahead of where the CDR3 ends, so the germline J gene completes it. The genes are TRBV13 and TRBJ1-2; TRBD1 is a possible D gene (6 bases). Germline CDR1 reads PRHDT; CDR2 reads FYEKMQ (reference sequence). The CDR3 has 14 amino acids. Partial CDR3 DNA: TGTGCCAGCAGCTTAGAGCAGGGGCCCGGCGGC. It specifies CASSLEQGPGG. The full CDR3 protein reads CASSLEQGPGGYTF.

This clone has a handful of counts. The CDR3 goes on 3 residues after the read ends, and that part is filled in from the germline J gene. J is TRBJ2-2 and V is TRBV30; the match to TRBD1 covers 10 bases. The germline V gene encodes CDR1 GTSNPN and CDR2 SVGIG (reference sequence). The CDR3 is made up of 16 amino acids. CDR3 DNA, as far as it was read: TGTGCCTGGATCCCGGGACAGGGGCCCTATAATTCACCG. Amino acids: CAWIPGQGPYNSP. The full CDR3 reads CAWIPGQGPYNSPLFF.

This clone was seen at least ten times. Coverage ceases 3 residues before the CDR3 finishes, and the germline J gene fills in the end. The genes are TRBV29-1 and TRBJ2-3; tentative D call: TRBD1 (6 bases). CDR1 and CDR2 from the germline V gene are SQVTM and ANQGSEA. This CDR3 comprises 17 residues. The CDR3 region is CSVLGGAGQPIQETQYF. CDR3 DNA (partial): TGCAGCGTTTTGGGTGGGGCAGGACAGCCTATCCAAGAGACG.

This clone was recorded many times. The read ends 3 residues early relative to the CDR3; the germline J gene fills the gap. V gene TRBV13 combines with J gene TRBJ2-7; 9 bases line up with TRBD2. V dropped 0 bases and J dropped 3; count of bases not matched to a gene: 9. This CDR3 has 17 residues. From germline, CDR1 is PRHDT and CDR2 FYEKMQ (reference sequence). The sequenced part of the CDR3 DNA is TGTGCCAGCAGCTTAGGAGGAGGACTAGCGTCCGGCTACGAG. Protein: CASSLGGGLASGYE. The entire CDR3 protein is CASSLGGGLASGYEQYF.

This clone was seen many times. The observed sequence ends 3 residues before the CDR3 terminus, with the missing tail filled in from the germline J gene. The chain uses TRBV5-1 and TRBJ1-6; 9 bases map to TRBD1. The germline V gene has CDR1 SGHRS and CDR2 YFSETQ. This CDR3 comprises 16 residues. V trimming: 4 bases; J trimming: 6 bases; junction bases outside the gene matches: 8. The DNA read from the CDR3 is TGCGCCAGCAGCGAAAGACCGGGACAGGGTAATTCACCC. Translation: CASSERPGQGNSP. The entire CDR3 sequence reads CASSERPGQGNSPLHF.

This clone was recorded many times. With the read ending 3 residues before the CDR3 end, the germline J gene is used to fill in that end. The rearrangement uses TRBV6-1 and TRBJ2-3; D possibly corresponds to TRBD2 (5 bases). Germline V lookup: CDR1 MNHNS, CDR2 SASEGT. The CDR3 loop spans 13 amino acids. The covered CDR3 bases are TGTGCCAGCAGTGTAACTAGAGTCGAGACG. The encoded protein is CASSVTRVET. The whole CDR3 protein reads CASSVTRVETQYF.

This clone was counted many times. CDR3 amino acids: CASSEKLAELTYNEQFF. CDR3 DNA (partial): TGTGCCAGCAGTGAAAAACTAGCGGAGCTCACCTACAATGAG. The gene calls are TRBV6-1 and TRBJ2-1, with 8 bases matching TRBD2. From the germline J gene comes the end of the CDR3, since the read stops 3 residues before it. Germline values: CDR1 MNHNS, CDR2 SASEGT. This CDR3 is 17 amino acids long. V shed 2 bases and J 2 bases; nucleotides not matched to a gene: 8.

In its sample, this clone was seen many times. The read terminates 3 residues before the CDR3 end, so the remaining end is supplied by the germline J gene. The chain combines TRBV9 with TRBJ2-1, with 11 bases matching TRBD2. From germline, CDR1 is SGDLS and CDR2 YYNGEE. V lost 4 bases, J lost 4 bases, and 7 bases stayed unmatched. CDR3 length: 16 amino acids. CDR3 loop: CASSPPGTSGYNEQFF. The sequenced part of the CDR3 DNA is TGTGCCAGCAGCCCACCGGGGACTAGCGGTTACAATGAG.